The sequence of this TCR beta chain was determined in a study of vaccination and CD4 T cells after COVID-19. Of note for this clonotype: As yet, its antigen is unknown.

With the Oncomine TCR Beta short-read assay, DNA from cultured CD4+ T cells was sequenced. Each CDR3 protein gets one entry after TCRdb re-called the PCR reads with MiXCR. The sample has 7,000 to 8,500 distinct CDR3 sequences, approximately 57% seen once. Trimming removed 7 bases from V and 3 bases from J, with 7 bases in between. Germline CDR1 reads MNHEY; CDR2 reads SVGEGT. This CDR3 contains 13 residues. Regarding treatment: approximately 9-day PBMC culture with coronavirus spike peptide pools or control peptides (ViraFEST assay). Sequenced material: CD4+ T cells from blood, cultured in vitro. This sequence was found in a human donor who had recovered from COVID-19. The V and J genes are TRBV6-2 or TRBV6-3 and TRBJ2-6; TRBD1 might be the D (6 bases). The CDR3 loop reads CASKGDGANVLTF. Written as DNA, the CDR3 is TGTGCCAGCAAGGGGGATGGGGCCAACGTCCTGACTTTC.